This T cell receptor beta chain was captured in a study of blood T cell repertoires in COVID-19. Background on the study: There were acute and convalescent COVID-19 samples, and they came from the United States, Italy and Spain.

Resolution of symptoms, clearance, or two negative PCRs was present in recovered Cohort 3 donors. Original processing methods: Amplified reference gene primers provided the basis for estimating nucleated cell counts. Profiled with immunoSEQ multiplex PCR; TCRdb holds only in-frame clones, not every one. V and J calls plus clone size are reproduced from that table; the DNA served to infer D and trimming. The sample has 200,000 to 250,000 clones, less than 85% seen once. This CDR3 is built from 11 residues. Germline assignment: CDR1 KGHDR and CDR2 SFDVKD. With 10 bases removed from V and 5 bases from J, the gap between germline ends came to 10 bases.

The chain joins TRBV24-1 to TRBJ1-2; TRBD1 is a possible D gene (5 bases). The source of this sequence is a man aged 55 to 70 who had recovered from COVID-19. The source material was PBMCs or T cells enriched from blood (not recorded which). CDR3 nucleotide sequence: TGTGCCACTCAGGGTGAATATGGCTACACCTTC. Amino acids: CATQGEYGYTF.